This T cell receptor (beta chain) was observed in a study of cytomegalovirus exposure and HLA in healthy donors. Primers for the PCR totalled 60 Vbeta and 13 Jbeta. TCRdb's table, derived via immunoSEQ multiplex PCR, lists solely in-frame clones and lacks some. The sample shows roughly 130,000 clones, about 76% of them seen only once. This clone was seen only a few times. The antigen is not known. Findings and limits, study-wide: Cytomegalovirus status was reportedly diagnosed by the classifier with high sensitivity and specificity.

The CDR3 has 12 amino acids. Trimming took 0 bases from V and 11 from J, leaving 11 bases between them. The germline V gene encodes CDR1 SGHDT and CDR2 YYEEEE. This chain uses TRBV5-6 with TRBJ1-1; D gene unclear. The clonotype originates from a man between 18 and 29 years old in good health and CMV-seronegative. Material: PBMCs. The chain's CDR3 is CASSLAEVGAFF. DNA for the CDR3: TGTGCCAGCAGCTTGGCCGAGGTTGGCGCTTTCTTT. The whole variable domain, remainder taken from reference TRBV5-6 and TRBJ1-1, is DAGVTQSPTHLIKTRGQQVTLRCSPKSGHDTVSWYQQALGQGPQFIFQYYEEEERQRGNFPDRFSGHQFPNYSSELNVNALLLGDSALYLCASSLAEVGAFFGQGTRLTVV.